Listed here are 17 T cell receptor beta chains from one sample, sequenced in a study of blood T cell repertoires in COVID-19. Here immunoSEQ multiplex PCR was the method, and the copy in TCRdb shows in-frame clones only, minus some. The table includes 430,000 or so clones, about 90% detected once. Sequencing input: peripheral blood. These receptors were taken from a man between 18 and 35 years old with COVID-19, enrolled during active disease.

The CDR3, as DNA: TGTGCCAGCAGAGGCGTTGAATCAGGCGAAAAACTGTTTTTT. Translated, it gives CASRGVESGEKLFF. The chain couples TRBV27 to TRBJ1-4; D gene ambiguous. The germline V gene has CDR1 MNHEY and CDR2 SMNVEV (reference sequence). The CDR3 length is 14 residues. V lost 6 bases and J 8 bases, leaving 16 bases between the germline ends.

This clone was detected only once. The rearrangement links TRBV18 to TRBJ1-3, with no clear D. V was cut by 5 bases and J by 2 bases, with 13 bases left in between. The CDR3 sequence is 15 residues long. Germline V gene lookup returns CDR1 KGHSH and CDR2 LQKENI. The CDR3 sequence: CASSNVLAPGNTIYF. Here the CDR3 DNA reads TGTGCCAGCTCAAATGTCCTAGCCCCTGGAAACACCATATATTTT.

CDR3 bases: TGCGCCAGCAGCCAAGACTCGACGGAGACCCAGTACTTC. As protein: CASSQDSTETQYF. The chain couples TRBV5-1 to TRBJ2-5; no reliable D call. The CDR3 loop spans 13 amino acids. The V end was cut by 4 bases, the J end by 5 bases, with 12 bases between. Germline V gene lookup returns CDR1 SGHRS and CDR2 YFSETQ.

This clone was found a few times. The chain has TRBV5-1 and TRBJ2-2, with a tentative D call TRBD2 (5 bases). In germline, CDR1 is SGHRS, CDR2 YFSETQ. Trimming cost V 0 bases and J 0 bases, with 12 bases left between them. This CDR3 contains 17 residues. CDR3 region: CASSLDGSGTNTGELFF. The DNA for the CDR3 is TGCGCCAGCAGCTTGGATGGCAGCGGAACGAACACCGGGGAGCTGTTTTTT.

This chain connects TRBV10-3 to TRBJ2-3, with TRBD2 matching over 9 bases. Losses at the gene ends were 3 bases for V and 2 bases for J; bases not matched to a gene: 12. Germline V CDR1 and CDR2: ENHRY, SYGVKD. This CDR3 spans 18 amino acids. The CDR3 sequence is CAISERGGGASPTDTQYF. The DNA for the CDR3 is TGTGCCATCAGTGAACGAGGCGGGGGGGCTTCCCCCACAGATACGCAGTATTTT.

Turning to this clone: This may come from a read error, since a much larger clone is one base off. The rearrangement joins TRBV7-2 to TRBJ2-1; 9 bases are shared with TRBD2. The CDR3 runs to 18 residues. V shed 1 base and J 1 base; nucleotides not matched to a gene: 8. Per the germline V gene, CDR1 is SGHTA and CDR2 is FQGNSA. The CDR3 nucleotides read TGTGCCAGCAGCTTAGAGGGGACTAGCAGGTGGTCCTACAATGAGCAGTTCTTC. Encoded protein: CASSLEGTSRWSYNEQFF.

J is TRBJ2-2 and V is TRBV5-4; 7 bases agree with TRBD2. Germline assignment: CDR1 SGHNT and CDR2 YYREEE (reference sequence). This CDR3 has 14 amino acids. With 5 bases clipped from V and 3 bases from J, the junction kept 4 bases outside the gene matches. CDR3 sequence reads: CASRHSGDTGELFF. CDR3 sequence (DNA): TGTGCCAGCAGACACAGCGGGGACACCGGGGAGCTGTTTTTT.

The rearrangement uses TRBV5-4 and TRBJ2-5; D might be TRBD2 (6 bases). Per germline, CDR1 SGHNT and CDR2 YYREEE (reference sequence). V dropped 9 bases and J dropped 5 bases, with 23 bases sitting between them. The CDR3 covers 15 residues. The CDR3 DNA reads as TGTGCCACCCATCTCTTTTTGTCGGGGGATGAGACCCAGTACTTC. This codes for CATHLFLSGDETQYF.

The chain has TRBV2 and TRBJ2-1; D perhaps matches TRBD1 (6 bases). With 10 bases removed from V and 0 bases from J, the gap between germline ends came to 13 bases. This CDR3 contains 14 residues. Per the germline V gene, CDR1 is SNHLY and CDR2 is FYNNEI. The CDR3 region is CAIGTSSSYNEQFF. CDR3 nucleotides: TGTGCCATCGGGACATCGAGCTCCTACAATGAGCAGTTCTTC. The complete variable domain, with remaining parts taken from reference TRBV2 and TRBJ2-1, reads EPEVTQTPSHQVTQMGQEVILRCVPISNHLYFYWYRQILGQKVEFLVSFYNNEISEKSEIFDDQFSVERPDGSNFTLKIRSTKLEDSAMYFCAIGTSSSYNEQFFGPGTRLTVL.

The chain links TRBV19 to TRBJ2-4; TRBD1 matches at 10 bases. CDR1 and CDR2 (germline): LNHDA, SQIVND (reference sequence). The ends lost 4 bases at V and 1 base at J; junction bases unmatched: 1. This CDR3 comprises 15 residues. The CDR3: CASSTGQGAKNIQYF. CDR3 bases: TGTGCCAGTAGTACGGGACAGGGGGCCAAAAACATTCAGTACTTC.

The CDR3 region has the DNA TGTGCCAGCAGTGCCGGGACAGCAGACGAGCAGTACTTC. Its translation is CASSAGTADEQYF. The J gene is TRBJ2-7, the V gene TRBV12-3 or TRBV12-4; 7 bases align to TRBD1. This CDR3 has 13 amino acids. V dropped 5 bases and J dropped 5; count of bases not matched to a gene: 6.

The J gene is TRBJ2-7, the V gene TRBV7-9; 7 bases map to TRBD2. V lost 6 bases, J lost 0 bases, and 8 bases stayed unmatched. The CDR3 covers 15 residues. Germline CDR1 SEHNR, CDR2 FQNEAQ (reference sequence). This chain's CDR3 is CASSPREAPSYEQYF. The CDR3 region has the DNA TGTGCCAGCAGTCCCCGGGAGGCGCCCTCCTACGAGCAGTACTTC.

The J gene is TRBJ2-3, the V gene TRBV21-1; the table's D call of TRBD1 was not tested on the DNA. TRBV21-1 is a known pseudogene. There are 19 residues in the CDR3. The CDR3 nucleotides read TGTGCCAGCAGCTACCATTACCCCGGGACAGGGGGCTTCACAGATACGCAGTATTTT. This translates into CASSYHYPGTGGFTDTQYF.

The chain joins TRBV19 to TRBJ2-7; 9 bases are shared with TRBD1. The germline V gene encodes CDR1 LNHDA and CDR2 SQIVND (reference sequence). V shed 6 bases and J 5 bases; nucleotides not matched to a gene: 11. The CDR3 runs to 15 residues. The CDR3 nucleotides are TGTGCCAGTAGCCTCCGGGACAGGGAGTCCCACGAGCAGTACTTC. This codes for CASSLRDRESHEQYF.

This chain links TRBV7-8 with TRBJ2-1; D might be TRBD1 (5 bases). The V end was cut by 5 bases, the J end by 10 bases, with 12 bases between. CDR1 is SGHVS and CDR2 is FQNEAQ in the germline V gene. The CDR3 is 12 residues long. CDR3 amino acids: CASSLRVDEQFF. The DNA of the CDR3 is TGTGCCAGCAGCCTCAGGGTTGACGAGCAGTTCTTC.

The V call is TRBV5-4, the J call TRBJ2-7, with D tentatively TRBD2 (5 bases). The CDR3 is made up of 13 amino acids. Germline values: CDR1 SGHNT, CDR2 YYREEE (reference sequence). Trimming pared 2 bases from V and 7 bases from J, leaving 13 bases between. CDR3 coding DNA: TGTGCCAGCAGCTTTTGGGTGGGGAGTGAGCAGTACTTC. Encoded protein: CASSFWVGSEQYF. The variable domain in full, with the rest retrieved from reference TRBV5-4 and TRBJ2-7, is ETGVTQSPTHLIKTRGQQVTLRCSSQSGHNTVSWYQQALGQGPQFIFQYYREEENGRGNFPPRFSGLQFPNYSSELNVNALELDDSALYLCASSFWVGSEQYFGPGTRLTVT.

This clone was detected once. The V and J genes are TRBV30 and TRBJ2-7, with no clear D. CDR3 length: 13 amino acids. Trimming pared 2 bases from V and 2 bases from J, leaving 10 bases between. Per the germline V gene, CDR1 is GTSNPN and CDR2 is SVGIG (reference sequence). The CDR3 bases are TGTGCCTGGAGTTTCTCGGCGGCCTACGAGCAGTACTTC. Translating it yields CAWSFSAAYEQYF.